The 30 T cell receptor beta chains in this list originate from one sample, sequenced in a study of shared clonotypes between healthy human individuals. Sequencing used immunoSEQ multiplex PCR; TCRdb keeps in-frame clones, though not all of them. This sample has about 1 million clones, with 70% to 80% found just once. The sample consisted of memory CD4+ T cells from PBMCs. The subset here: CD45RA-negative fraction. The receptors shown here come from a man between 18 and 35 years old in good health. Some clones in this sample may be carry-over from other donors' samples.

The sample holds a few counts of this clone. V usage is TRBV18 and J usage is TRBJ1-2; 8 bases fit TRBD1. The germline V gene encodes CDR1 KGHSH and CDR2 LQKENI. V trimming: 3 bases; J trimming: 8 bases; junction bases outside the gene matches: 5. The CDR3 runs to 13 residues. CDR3 sequence reads: CASSPDRGPGYTF. DNA for the CDR3: TGTGCCAGCTCACCCGACAGGGGTCCAGGCTACACCTTC.

The genes are TRBV18 and TRBJ2-2, with D maybe TRBD2 (5 bases). The V gene's germline CDR1 is KGHSH and CDR2 LQKENI. V was cut by 6 bases and J by 2 bases, with 16 bases left in between. The CDR3 consists of 16 residues. CDR3 DNA sequence: TGTGCCAGCTCCTCTAGCCCACCGGCCAACACCGGGGAGCTGTTTTTT. Amino acid sequence: CASSSSPPANTGELFF.

The chain couples TRBV7-8 to TRBJ2-7, with 8 bases identical to TRBD2. Germline V gene sequence: CDR1 SGHVS, CDR2 FQNEAQ. The CDR3 runs to 14 residues. Trimming cost V 2 bases and J 4 bases; bases outside gene matches: 4. The CDR3 coding sequence is TGTGCCAGCAGCTTAACCGGGGGGGGATACGAGCAGTACTTC. This codes for CASSLTGGGYEQYF.

This clone was seen only once. This chain connects TRBV15 to TRBJ1-1; 8 bases align to TRBD1. Germline V gene lookup returns CDR1 LNHNV and CDR2 YYDKDF (reference sequence). V trimming: 1 base; J trimming: 5 bases; junction bases outside the gene matches: 12. CDR3 size: 17 residues. Here the CDR3 DNA reads TGTGCCACCAGCAGAGCCCGACGGCAGGGGGCTGAAACTGAAGCTTTCTTT. It yields the protein CATSRARRQGAETEAFF.

The chain joins TRBV7-9 to TRBJ1-3; D is perhaps TRBD1 (6 bases). The CDR3 contains 16 residues. V was pared by 3 bases and J by 3 bases, with 15 bases between. CDR1 SEHNR and CDR2 FQNEAQ come from the germline V gene (reference sequence). The CDR3 nucleotides are TGTGCCAGCAGCTTCCAGGGGACGCAGGGTGGAAACACCATATATTTT. It codes for CASSFQGTQGGNTIYF.

J is TRBJ1-5 and V is TRBV2; a possible D gene is TRBD1 (5 bases). Germline lookup yields CDR1 SNHLY and CDR2 FYNNEI. Trimming shortened V by 1 base and J by 6 bases, and 10 bases separated the two germline ends. The CDR3 has 14 amino acids. The CDR3 loop is CASSEGQGPQPQHF. The CDR3 DNA is TGTGCCAGCAGTGAAGGGCAGGGACCTCAGCCCCAGCATTTT.

This chain links TRBV28 with TRBJ1-5; possibly TRBD1 for D (5 bases). The ends were cut back, 2 bases at V and 2 bases at J, with 16 bases in the middle. Germline CDR1 is MDHEN and CDR2 is SYDVKM. The CDR3 is 17 residues long. The CDR3 bases are TGTGCCAGCAGTTTACCGGGACTCTTCGGGGGCAATCAGCCCCAGCATTTT. Its protein product is CASSLPGLFGGNQPQHF.

This chain joins TRBV27 and TRBJ2-1; 7 positions match TRBD1. This CDR3 region has 16 residues. V lost 5 bases, J lost 0 bases, and 7 bases stayed unmatched. Germline CDR1 is MNHEY and CDR2 is SMNVEV (reference sequence). In DNA form, the CDR3 reads TGTGCCAGCAGTCAGACGACAGGGACCTCCTACAATGAGCAGTTCTTC. It yields the protein CASSQTTGTSYNEQFF.

This chain joins TRBV18 and TRBJ1-1; no reliable D call. Deletions cut 4 bases from V and 0 bases from J, with 9 bases between. Germline V lookup: CDR1 KGHSH, CDR2 LQKENI. The CDR3 loop spans 14 amino acids. This CDR3 is CASSLPIMNTEAFF. Written as DNA, the CDR3 is TGTGCCAGCTCACTCCCCATTATGAACACTGAAGCTTTCTTT.

This clone appeared a few times. This chain links TRBV11-2 with TRBJ2-1; perhaps TRBD2 as D (5 bases). The CDR3 has 15 residues. V lost 4 bases and J lost 0, with 10 bases in between. Germline V lookup: CDR1 SGHAT, CDR2 FQNNGV. CDR3: CASSSDLSSYNEQFF. DNA for the CDR3: TGTGCCAGCAGCTCGGACTTGAGCTCCTACAATGAGCAGTTCTTC.

Of note for this clone: It may be a read error: a sequence one base away is much more abundant. This rearrangement joins TRBV2 to TRBJ2-2; 7 bases are shared with TRBD2. V shed 2 bases, J shed 6 bases, and the junction held 0 bases outside the gene matches. Germline CDR1 SNHLY, CDR2 FYNNEI. The CDR3 sequence is 13 residues long. Here the CDR3 reads CASSELAAGELFF. CDR3 sequence (DNA): TGTGCCAGCAGTGAACTAGCGGCCGGGGAGCTGTTTTTT.

In DNA, the CDR3 is TGTGCCAGTAGTCATCCCCCGGGCAGGGGGGCCTACAATGAGCAGTTCTTC. Protein: CASSHPPGRGAYNEQFF. The rearrangement joins TRBV19 to TRBJ2-1; D might be TRBD1 (7 bases). There are 17 residues in the CDR3. CDR1 LNHDA and CDR2 SQIVND come from the germline V gene (reference sequence). Trimming shortened V by 5 bases and J by 2 bases, and 19 bases separated the two germline ends.

CDR3 residues: CASSQDWANVLTF. Here the CDR3 DNA reads TGTGCCAGCAGCCAAGATTGGGCCAACGTCCTGACTTTC. The rearrangement uses TRBV14 and TRBJ2-6; D unclear. Germline lookup yields CDR1 SGHDN and CDR2 FVKESK. The germline V and J ends were trimmed by 0 bases and 5 bases, with 2 bases remaining between them. The CDR3 is 13 residues long.

The CDR3 protein is CASSSDRGRVSYNEQFF. CDR3 sequence (DNA): TGTGCCAGCAGCTCCGACAGGGGGCGGGTCTCCTACAATGAGCAGTTCTTC. This rearrangement joins TRBV28 to TRBJ2-1; 10 nucleotides match TRBD1. J lost 0 bases, V lost 6 bases, and 8 bases had no gene match. This CDR3 is built from 17 residues. Germline V gene data show CDR1 as MDHEN and CDR2 as SYDVKM.

The CDR3 region is CASTQGTSYNEQFF. DNA of the CDR3: TGTGCCAGCACCCAGGGGACTTCCTACAATGAGCAGTTCTTC. The chain joins TRBV27 to TRBJ2-1, with D perhaps TRBD1 or TRBD2 (6 bases each). Trimming cost V 7 bases and J 1 base, with 11 bases left between them. This CDR3 is 14 amino acids long. The germline V gene encodes CDR1 MNHEY and CDR2 SMNVEV (reference sequence).

V and J are TRBV5-6 and TRBJ2-7, with 7 bases lining up with TRBD1. Trimming cost V 4 bases and J 2 bases; bases outside gene matches: 9. This CDR3 region has 15 residues. Germline V gives CDR1 SGHDT, CDR2 YYEEEE. CDR3 protein: CASSLLDRNTYEQYF. DNA for the CDR3: TGTGCCAGCAGCCTTCTGGACAGGAATACCTACGAGCAGTACTTC.

There are a few counts of this clone. J is TRBJ2-7 and V is TRBV7-2, with TRBD2 identical over 10 bases. Germline V gene lookup returns CDR1 SGHTA and CDR2 FQGNSA. The CDR3 is made up of 14 amino acids. With V trimmed by 5 bases and J by 7 bases, 8 bases remained unmatched. CDR3 region: CASSLPSGRVEQYF. The CDR3 nucleotides read TGTGCCAGCAGCCTTCCAAGCGGGAGGGTTGAGCAGTACTTC.

The V call is TRBV7-9, the J call TRBJ1-2; D is uncertain. Trimming left V 0 bases short and J 0 bases short, with 11 bases between. CDR3 length equals 16 residues. Germline values: CDR1 SEHNR, CDR2 FQNEAQ (reference sequence). In DNA, the CDR3 is TGTGCCAGCAGCTTAGCCGCCATTACAGCTAACTATGGCTACACCTTC. As protein: CASSLAAITANYGYTF.

J is TRBJ2-7 and V is TRBV29-1; D perhaps matches TRBD2 (5 bases). Trimming took off 7 bases at V and 3 bases at J, with 10 bases between the two ends. The germline gives CDR1 SQVTM, CDR2 ANQGSEA. The CDR3 is made up of 11 amino acids. In DNA, the CDR3 is TGCAGCGCCGGGGTCAGCTACGAGCAGTACTTC. Translating gives CSAGVSYEQYF.

The chain links TRBV10-3 to TRBJ2-1, with 10 bases aligning to TRBD2. CDR3 length equals 15 residues. V dropped 2 bases and J dropped 6; count of bases not matched to a gene: 4. Germline lookup yields CDR1 ENHRY and CDR2 SYGVKD. CDR3 nucleotide sequence: TGTGCCATCAGTGAGGTGGCTAGCGGGAGCAATGAGCAGTTCTTC. Translating it yields CAISEVASGSNEQFF.

In its sample, this clone was seen once. V gene TRBV25-1 combines with J gene TRBJ2-6, with 11 bases fitting TRBD1. The V segment lost 11 bases and the J segment 3 bases; nucleotides outside the gene matches: 6. The CDR3 is 15 amino acids. Germline V gene lookup returns CDR1 MGHDK and CDR2 SYGVNS. The DNA for the CDR3 is TGTGCCTCCGGGACAGGGGGTTATGGGGCCAACGTCCTGACTTTC. Protein: CASGTGGYGANVLTF.

The chain couples TRBV28 to TRBJ2-7; 9 bases match TRBD2. V gave up 4 bases and J gave up 3 bases; unmatched junction bases: 10. The CDR3 contains 16 residues. Germline assignment: CDR1 MDHEN and CDR2 SYDVKM. The CDR3 sequence is CASSSPSNSGSYEQYF. The CDR3 bases are TGTGCCAGCAGTTCGCCGTCGAATAGCGGGAGCTACGAGCAGTACTTC.

J is TRBJ1-2 and V is TRBV6-5; D not certain. The germline CDR1 and CDR2 sequences are MNHEY and SVGAGI. This CDR3 spans 12 amino acids. Trimming removed 10 bases at V and 3 bases at J, with 12 bases between. As DNA, the CDR3 is TGTGCCACCCATTTGGAAGACTATGGCTACACCTTC. It yields the protein CATHLEDYGYTF.

The J gene is TRBJ2-7, the V gene TRBV4-1; 8 bases are shared with TRBD2. Germline CDR1 MGHRA, CDR2 YSYEKL. The CDR3 has 14 amino acids. V shed 4 bases, J shed 6 bases, and the junction held 8 bases outside the gene matches. The CDR3 sequence: CASSPAGGRTEQYF. CDR3 in DNA: TGCGCCAGCAGCCCCGCGGGCGGGAGGACCGAGCAGTACTTC.

The CDR3: CAWSPTSGIQYF. In nucleotides, the CDR3 is TGTGCCTGGAGTCCGACGTCGGGCATTCAGTACTTC. This chain joins TRBV30 and TRBJ2-4; D uncertain. Germline loops: CDR1 GTSNPN, CDR2 SVGIG (reference sequence). This CDR3 comprises 12 residues. V lost 2 bases to trimming and J lost 9 bases, with 11 bases between them.

The chain carries TRBV18 and TRBJ2-2; no clear D gene. With 1 base removed from V and 6 bases from J, the gap between germline ends came to 12 bases. Per germline, CDR1 KGHSH and CDR2 LQKENI. The CDR3 has 15 amino acids. CDR3 amino acids: CASSPLGSGPGELFF. CDR3 in DNA: TGTGCCAGCTCACCACTGGGATCGGGCCCCGGGGAGCTGTTTTTT.

The chain employs TRBV15 and TRBJ2-1, with D uncertain. This CDR3 has 17 residues. Trimming stripped 0 bases from V and 5 bases from J, with 17 bases between. Germline loops: CDR1 LNHNV, CDR2 YYDKDF (reference sequence). In nucleotides, the CDR3 is TGTGCCACCAGCAGAGATCGTACTGGATTGAGAAACAATGAGCAGTTCTTC. Protein: CATSRDRTGLRNNEQFF.

This clone was counted ten times or more. V is TRBV7-3 and J is TRBJ2-1; possibly TRBD1 or TRBD2 for D (6 bases each). The CDR3 consists of 16 residues. The germline V gene has CDR1 SGHTA and CDR2 FQGTGA. The V gene lost 3 bases and the J gene lost 6 bases, with 18 bases spanning the gap. The CDR3 is CASSLGSGARVNEQFF. DNA for the CDR3: TGTGCCAGCAGCTTGGGTTCGGGGGCGCGGGTCAATGAGCAGTTCTTC.

V is TRBV28 and J is TRBJ1-5, with D possibly being TRBD1 (5 bases). The V gene's germline CDR1 is MDHEN and CDR2 SYDVKM. The CDR3 runs to 15 residues. V lost 3 bases and J 2 bases, leaving 11 bases between the germline ends. CDR3 coding DNA: TGTGCCAGCAGTTTCGGGGGTAACGGCAATCAGCCCCAGCATTTT. It specifies CASSFGGNGNQPQHF.

As DNA, the CDR3 is TGTGCCAGCAGTGACATTGGAGTGCGCGATCAGCCCCAGCATTTT. As protein: CASSDIGVRDQPQHF. The chain links TRBV6-1 to TRBJ1-5; D gene unclear. The CDR3 has 15 residues. The germline V gene has CDR1 MNHNS and CDR2 SASEGT. Deletions cut 3 bases from V and 5 bases from J, with 14 bases between.